The source of this TCR beta chain is a study of lymphopenia after photon versus proton radiotherapy. Only in-frame clones appear in the TCRdb table, and some are missing; sequencing was by immunoSEQ multiplex PCR. The sample records more than 80,000 clones, around 82% being singletons. CDR1 is MDHEN and CDR2 is SYDVKM in the germline V gene. This CDR3 comprises 17 residues. This chain joins TRBV28 and TRBJ2-5, with unresolved D. The DNA matches TRBJ2-7 better at its end, which makes the J call doubtful. The source of this sequence is a man aged 60 to 69 with pancreatic cancer. Sequencing used peripheral blood, obtained from a patient treated with proton-based radiotherapy. CDR3 sequence reads: CASSPITLPSDDLEQYF. Here the CDR3 DNA reads TGTGCCAGCAGTCCAATAACCCTCCCCAGCGATGATCTCGAGCAGTACTTC.